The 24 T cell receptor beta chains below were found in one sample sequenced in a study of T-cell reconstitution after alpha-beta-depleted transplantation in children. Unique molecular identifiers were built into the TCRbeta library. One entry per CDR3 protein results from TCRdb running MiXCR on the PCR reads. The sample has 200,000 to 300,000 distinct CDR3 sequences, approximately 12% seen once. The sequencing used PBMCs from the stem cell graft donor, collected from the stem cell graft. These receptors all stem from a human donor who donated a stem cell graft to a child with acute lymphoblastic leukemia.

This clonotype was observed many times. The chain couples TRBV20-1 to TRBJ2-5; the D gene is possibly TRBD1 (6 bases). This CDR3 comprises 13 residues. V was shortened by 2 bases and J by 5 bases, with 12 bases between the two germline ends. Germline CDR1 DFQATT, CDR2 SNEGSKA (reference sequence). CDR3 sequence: CSARHRAVETQYF. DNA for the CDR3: TGCAGTGCTAGACACAGGGCGGTTGAGACCCAGTACTTC.

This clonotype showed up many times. CDR3 DNA sequence: TGCGCCAGCAGTGAGTCCGTACCACGGGGGGGCACAGAAAACATTCAGTACTTC. Its protein product is CASSESVPRGGTENIQYF. The V gene is TRBV10-2, the J gene TRBJ2-4, with 8 bases aligning to TRBD2. V shed 0 bases, J shed 5 bases, and the junction held 12 bases outside the gene matches. There are 18 residues in the CDR3. Germline V gene data show CDR1 as WSHSY and CDR2 as SAAADI.

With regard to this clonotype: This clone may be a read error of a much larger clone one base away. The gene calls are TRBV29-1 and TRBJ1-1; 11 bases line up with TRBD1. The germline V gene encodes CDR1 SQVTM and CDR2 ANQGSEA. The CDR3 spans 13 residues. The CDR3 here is CSARGQGDTEVFF. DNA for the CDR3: TGCAGCGCTCGGGGACAGGGGGACACTGAAGTTTTCTTT.

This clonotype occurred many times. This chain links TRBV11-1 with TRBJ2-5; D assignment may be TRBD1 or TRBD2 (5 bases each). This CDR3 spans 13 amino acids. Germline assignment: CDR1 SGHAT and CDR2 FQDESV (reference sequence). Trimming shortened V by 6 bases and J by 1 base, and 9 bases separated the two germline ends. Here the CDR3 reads CASRVGVQETQYF. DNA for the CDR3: TGTGCCAGCAGGGTGGGGGTCCAAGAGACCCAGTACTTC. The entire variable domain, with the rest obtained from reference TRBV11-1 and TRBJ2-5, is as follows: EAEVAQSPRYKITEKSQAVAFWCDPISGHATLYWYRQILGQGPELLVQFQDESVVDDSQLPKDRFSAERLKGVDSTLKIQPAELGDSAMYLCASRVGVQETQYFGPGTRLLVL.

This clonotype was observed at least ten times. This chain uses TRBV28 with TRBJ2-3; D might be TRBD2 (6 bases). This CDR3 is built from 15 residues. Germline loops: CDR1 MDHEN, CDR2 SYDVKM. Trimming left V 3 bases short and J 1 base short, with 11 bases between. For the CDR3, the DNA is TGTGCCAGCAGTTTGGGATCGGGGGGCACAGATACGCAGTATTTT. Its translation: CASSLGSGGTDTQYF.

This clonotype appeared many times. The chain's CDR3 is CASSGSYNEQFF. The CDR3, as DNA: TGTGCCAGCTCCGGCTCCTACAATGAGCAGTTCTTC. The V gene is TRBV28, the J gene TRBJ2-1; no reliable D call. The CDR3 runs to 12 residues. V lost 8 bases and J 0 bases, leaving 5 bases between the germline ends. Germline V gives CDR1 MDHEN, CDR2 SYDVKM.

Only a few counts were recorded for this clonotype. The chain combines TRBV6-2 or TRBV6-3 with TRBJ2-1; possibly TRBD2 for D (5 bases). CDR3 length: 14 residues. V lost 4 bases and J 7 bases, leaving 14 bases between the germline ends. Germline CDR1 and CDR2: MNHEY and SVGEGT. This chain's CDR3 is CASSSPGGGNEQFF. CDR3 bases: TGTGCCAGCAGTTCCCCCGGCGGAGGTAATGAGCAGTTCTTC.

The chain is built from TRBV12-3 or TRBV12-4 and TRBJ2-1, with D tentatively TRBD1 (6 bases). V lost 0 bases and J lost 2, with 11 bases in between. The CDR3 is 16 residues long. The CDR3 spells CASSLAQQGPYNEQFF. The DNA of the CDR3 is TGTGCCAGCAGTTTAGCGCAACAGGGCCCCTACAATGAGCAGTTCTTC.

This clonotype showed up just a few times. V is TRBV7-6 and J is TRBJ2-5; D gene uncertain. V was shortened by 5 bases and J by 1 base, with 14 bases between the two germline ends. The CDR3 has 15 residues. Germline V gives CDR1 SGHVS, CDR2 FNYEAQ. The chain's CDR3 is CASSTLGRPQETQYF. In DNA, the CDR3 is TGTGCCAGCAGCACACTCGGACGGCCCCAAGAGACCCAGTACTTC.

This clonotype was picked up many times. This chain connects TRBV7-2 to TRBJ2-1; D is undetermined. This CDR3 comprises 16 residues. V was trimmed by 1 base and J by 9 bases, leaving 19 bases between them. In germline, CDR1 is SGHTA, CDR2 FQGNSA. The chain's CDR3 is CASSLVWLGETGEQFF. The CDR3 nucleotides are TGTGCCAGCAGCTTAGTTTGGCTAGGAGAAACCGGTGAGCAGTTCTTC.

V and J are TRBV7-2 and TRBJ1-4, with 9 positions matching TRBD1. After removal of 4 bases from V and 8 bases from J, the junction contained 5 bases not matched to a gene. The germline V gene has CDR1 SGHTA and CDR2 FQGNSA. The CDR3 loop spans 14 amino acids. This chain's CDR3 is CASSSDRGGEKLFF. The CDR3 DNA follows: TGTGCCAGCAGCTCTGACAGGGGGGGAGAAAAACTGTTTTTT.

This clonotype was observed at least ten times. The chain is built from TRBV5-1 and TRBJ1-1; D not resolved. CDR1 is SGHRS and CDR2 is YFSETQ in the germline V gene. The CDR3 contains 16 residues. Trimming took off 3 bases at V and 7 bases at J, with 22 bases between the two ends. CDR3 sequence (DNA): TGCGCCAGCAGCTCGGGAGCGACGCTATGGAGTAATGAAGCTTTCTTT. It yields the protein CASSSGATLWSNEAFF.

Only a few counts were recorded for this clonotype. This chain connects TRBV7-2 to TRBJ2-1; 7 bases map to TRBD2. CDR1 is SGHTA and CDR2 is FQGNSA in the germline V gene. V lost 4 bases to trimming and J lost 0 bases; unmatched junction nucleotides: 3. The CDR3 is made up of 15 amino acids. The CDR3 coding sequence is TGTGCCAGCAGCTATGGGACTACCTCCTACAATGAGCAGTTCTTC. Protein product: CASSYGTTSYNEQFF.

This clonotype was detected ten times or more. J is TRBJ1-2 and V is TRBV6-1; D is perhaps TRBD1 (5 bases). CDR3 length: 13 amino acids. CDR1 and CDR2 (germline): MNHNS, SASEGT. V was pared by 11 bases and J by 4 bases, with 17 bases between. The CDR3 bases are TGTGCCGTAGGTCGGGGGTCCGTCTATGGCTACACCTTC. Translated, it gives CAVGRGSVYGYTF.

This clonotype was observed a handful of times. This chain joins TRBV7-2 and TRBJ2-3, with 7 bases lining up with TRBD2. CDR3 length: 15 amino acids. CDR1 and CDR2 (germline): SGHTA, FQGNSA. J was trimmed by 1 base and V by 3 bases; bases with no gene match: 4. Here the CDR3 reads CASSFLADGTDTQYF. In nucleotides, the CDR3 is TGTGCCAGCAGCTTTCTAGCGGACGGCACAGATACGCAGTATTTT.

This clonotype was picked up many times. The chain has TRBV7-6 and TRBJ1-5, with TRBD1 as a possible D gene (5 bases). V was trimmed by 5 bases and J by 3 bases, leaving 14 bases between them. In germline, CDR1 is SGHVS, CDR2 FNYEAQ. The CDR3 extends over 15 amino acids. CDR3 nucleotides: TGTGCCAGCAGCCCCGGGGCCCCTTACAATCAGCCCCAGCATTTT. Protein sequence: CASSPGAPYNQPQHF. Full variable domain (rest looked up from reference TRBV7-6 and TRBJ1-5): GAGVSQSPRYKVTKRGQDVALRCDPISGHVSLYWYRQALGQGPEFLTYFNYEAQQDKSGLPNDRFSAERPEGSISTLTIQRTEQRDSAMYRCASSPGAPYNQPQHFGDGTRLSIL.

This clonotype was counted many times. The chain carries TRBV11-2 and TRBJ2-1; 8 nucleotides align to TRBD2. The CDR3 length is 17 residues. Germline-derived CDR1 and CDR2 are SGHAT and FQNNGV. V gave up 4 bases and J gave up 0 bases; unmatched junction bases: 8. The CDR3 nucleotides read TGTGCCAGCAGCTCAAGACTAGCGACCCTCTCCTACAATGAGCAGTTCTTC. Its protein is CASSSRLATLSYNEQFF.

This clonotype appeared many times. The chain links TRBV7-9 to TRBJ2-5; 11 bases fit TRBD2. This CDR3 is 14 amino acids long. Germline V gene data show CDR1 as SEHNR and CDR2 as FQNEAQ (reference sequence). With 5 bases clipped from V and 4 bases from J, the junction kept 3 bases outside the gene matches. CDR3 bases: TGTGCCAGCAGCCTCGGGACTAGCGGAGAGACCCAGTACTTC. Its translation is CASSLGTSGETQYF.

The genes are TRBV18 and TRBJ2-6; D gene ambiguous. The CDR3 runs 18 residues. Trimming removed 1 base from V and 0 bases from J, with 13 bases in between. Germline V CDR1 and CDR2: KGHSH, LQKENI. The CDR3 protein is CASSPRRTSSSGANVLTF. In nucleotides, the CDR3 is TGTGCCAGCTCACCACGGCGGACGTCAAGCTCTGGGGCCAACGTCCTGACTTTC.

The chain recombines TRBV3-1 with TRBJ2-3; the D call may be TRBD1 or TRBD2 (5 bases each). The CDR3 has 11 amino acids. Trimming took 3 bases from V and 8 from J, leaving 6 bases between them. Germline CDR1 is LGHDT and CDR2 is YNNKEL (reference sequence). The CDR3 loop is CASSHGGTQYF. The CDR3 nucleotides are TGTGCCAGCAGCCATGGGGGTACGCAGTATTTT.

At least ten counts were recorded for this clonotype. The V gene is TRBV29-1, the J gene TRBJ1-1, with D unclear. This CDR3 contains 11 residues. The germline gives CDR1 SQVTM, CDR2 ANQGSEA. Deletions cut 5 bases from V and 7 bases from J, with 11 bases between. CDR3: CSVYIAIEAFF. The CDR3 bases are TGCAGCGTTTATATTGCAATTGAAGCTTTCTTT.

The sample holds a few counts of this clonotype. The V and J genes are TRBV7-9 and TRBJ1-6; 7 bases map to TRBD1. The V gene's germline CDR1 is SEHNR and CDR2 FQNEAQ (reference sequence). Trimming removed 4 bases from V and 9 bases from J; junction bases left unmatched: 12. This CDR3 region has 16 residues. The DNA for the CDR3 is TGTGCCAGCAGCTCACACGACAGGGAAGAAAGTTCACCCCTCCACTTT. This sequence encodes CASSSHDREESSPLHF.

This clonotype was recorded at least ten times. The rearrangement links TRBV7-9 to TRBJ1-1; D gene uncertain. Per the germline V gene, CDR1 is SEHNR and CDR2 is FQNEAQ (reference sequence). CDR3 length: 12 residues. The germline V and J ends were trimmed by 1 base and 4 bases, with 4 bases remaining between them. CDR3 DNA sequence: TGTGCCAGCAGCTTAGAGGCCACTGAAGCTTTCTTT. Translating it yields CASSLEATEAFF.

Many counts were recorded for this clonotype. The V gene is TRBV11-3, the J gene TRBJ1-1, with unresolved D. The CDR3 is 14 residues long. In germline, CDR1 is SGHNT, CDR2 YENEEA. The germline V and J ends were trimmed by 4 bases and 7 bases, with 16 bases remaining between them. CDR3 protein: CASSSGAVGSEAFF. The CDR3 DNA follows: TGTGCCAGCAGCTCAGGAGCGGTGGGCAGTGAAGCTTTCTTT.